These T cell receptor beta chains were read from a single sample in a study of shared clonotypes between healthy human individuals. Produced via immunoSEQ multiplex PCR; TCRdb's table is partial and in-frame only. This repertoire shows some 1 million clones, about three quarters found once; its top ten account for about 1.5%. The specimen was memory CD4+ T cells sorted from blood. The source of these receptors is a man aged 18 to 30 in good health. CDR3s leave out the opening cysteine and the closing phenylalanine or tryptophan. Each record gives: V gene, CDR3 protein.

>TRBV6-1
ASSWSTETQY
>TRBV18
ASSPRRDTQY
>TRBV28
AARASGTGYNEQF
>TRBV27
ASSLLGGQNSPLH
>TRBV5-1
ASSLASGQGTTKAF
>TRBV5-1
ASSAGTGGQETQY
>TRBV15
ATSDRENNEQF
>TRBV27
ASSRGGQGAAGYGYT
>TRBV9
ASSVTDSYSPLH
>TRBV7-9
ASSLGGTNRGQKLF
>TRBV14
ASSGQGVGSYNEQF
>TRBV6-5
ASRHPGQAGGEQY
>TRBV21-1
ASSPGEADGSGEQY
>TRBV6-5
ASSYSSGFAF
>TRBV7-2
ASSLGLSETQY
>TRBV25-1
ASRPGQTLFNYGYT
>TRBV2
ATGTSAYEQY
>TRBV25-1
ASRPGSRTDTQY
>TRBV2
ASTATRYEQY
>TRBV5-1
ASSPSGRSSTDTQY
>TRBV14
ASSPTGQGIYEQY
>TRBV5-5
ASSLATGAFYEQY
>TRBV19
ASSLRQGGTEAF
>TRBV6-1
ASASGGNTGELF
>TRBV5-4
ASSLNRAAVEQF
>TRBV7-2
ASSRGVLGEKLF
>TRBV6-1
ASSEAAAQY
>TRBV6-1
ASSEGSGTRTYEQY
>TRBV6-5
ASNGQGGTGELF
>TRBV21-1
ASSKRGGSSHYGYT